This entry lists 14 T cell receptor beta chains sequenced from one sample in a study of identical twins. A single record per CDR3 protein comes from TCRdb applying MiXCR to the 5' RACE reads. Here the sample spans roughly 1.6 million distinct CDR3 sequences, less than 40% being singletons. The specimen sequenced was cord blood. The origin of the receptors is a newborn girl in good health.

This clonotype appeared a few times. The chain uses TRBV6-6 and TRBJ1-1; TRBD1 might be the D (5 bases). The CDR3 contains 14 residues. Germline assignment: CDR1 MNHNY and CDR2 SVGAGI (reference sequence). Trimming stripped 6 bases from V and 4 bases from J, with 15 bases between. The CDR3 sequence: CASSPQGSGTEAFF. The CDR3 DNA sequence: TGTGCCAGCAGCCCGCAGGGCTCGGGCACTGAAGCTTTCTTT.

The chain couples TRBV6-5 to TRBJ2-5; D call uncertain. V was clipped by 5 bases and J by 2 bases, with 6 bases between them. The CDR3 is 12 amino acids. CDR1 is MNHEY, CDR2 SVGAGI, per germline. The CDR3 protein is CASSREQETQYF. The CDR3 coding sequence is TGTGCCAGCAGTCGTGAGCAAGAGACCCAGTACTTC.

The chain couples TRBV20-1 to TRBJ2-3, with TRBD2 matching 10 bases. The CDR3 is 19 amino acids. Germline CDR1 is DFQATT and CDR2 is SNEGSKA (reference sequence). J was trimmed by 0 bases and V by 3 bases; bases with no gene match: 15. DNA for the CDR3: TGCAGTGCTAGTTGGAATCCGGGACTAGCGCCCGGTAGCACAGATACGCAGTATTTT. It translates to CSASWNPGLAPGSTDTQYF.

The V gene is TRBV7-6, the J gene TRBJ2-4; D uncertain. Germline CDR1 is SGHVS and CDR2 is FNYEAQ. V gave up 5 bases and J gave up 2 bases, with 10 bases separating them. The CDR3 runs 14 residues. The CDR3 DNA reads TGTGCCAGCAGCCCTGTGCCTACCAAAAACATTCAGTACTTC. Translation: CASSPVPTKNIQYF.

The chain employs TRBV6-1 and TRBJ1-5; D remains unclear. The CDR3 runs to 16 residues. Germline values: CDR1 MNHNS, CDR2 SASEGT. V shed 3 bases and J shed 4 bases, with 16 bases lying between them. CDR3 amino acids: CASSERAPLPNQPQHF. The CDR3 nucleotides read TGTGCCAGCAGTGAGCGGGCGCCTCTCCCTAATCAGCCCCAGCATTTT.

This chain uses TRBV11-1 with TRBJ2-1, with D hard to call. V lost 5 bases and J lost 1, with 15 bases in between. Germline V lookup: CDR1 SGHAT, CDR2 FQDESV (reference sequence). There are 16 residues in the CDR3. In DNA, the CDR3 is TGTGCCAGCAGCCCCCTTCCTCGCGCTTCCTACAATGAGCAGTTCTTC. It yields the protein CASSPLPRASYNEQFF.

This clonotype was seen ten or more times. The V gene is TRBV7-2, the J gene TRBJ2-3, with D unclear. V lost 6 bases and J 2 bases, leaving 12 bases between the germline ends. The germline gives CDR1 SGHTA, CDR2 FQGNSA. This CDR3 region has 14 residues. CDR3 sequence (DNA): TGTGCCAGCAGTCGGAGTGGGATCACAGATACGCAGTATTTT. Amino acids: CASSRSGITDTQYF.

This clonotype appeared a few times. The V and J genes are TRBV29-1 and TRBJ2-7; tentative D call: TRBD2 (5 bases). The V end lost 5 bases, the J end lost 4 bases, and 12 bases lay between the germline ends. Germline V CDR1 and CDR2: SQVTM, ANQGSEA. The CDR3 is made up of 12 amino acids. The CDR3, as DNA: TGCAGCGTTAGCGGCCATACGTACGAGCAGTACTTC. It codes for CSVSGHTYEQYF.

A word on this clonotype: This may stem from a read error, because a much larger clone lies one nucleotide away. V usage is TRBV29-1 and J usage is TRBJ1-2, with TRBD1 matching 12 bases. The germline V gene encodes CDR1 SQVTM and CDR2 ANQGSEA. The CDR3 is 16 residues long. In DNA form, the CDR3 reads TGCAGCGTTGTAGGGGACAGGGGGCCTTCTAACTATGGCCACACCTTC. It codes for CSVVGDRGPSNYGHTF.

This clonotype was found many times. The CDR3 DNA follows: TGCGCCAGCAGCCAAGATGGGCGCTACGAGCAGTACTTC. The encoded protein is CASSQDGRYEQYF. The chain links TRBV4-1 to TRBJ2-7; D remains unclear. The CDR3 is made up of 13 amino acids. V lost 0 bases and J lost 3, with 6 bases in between. Per germline, CDR1 MGHRA and CDR2 YSYEKL.

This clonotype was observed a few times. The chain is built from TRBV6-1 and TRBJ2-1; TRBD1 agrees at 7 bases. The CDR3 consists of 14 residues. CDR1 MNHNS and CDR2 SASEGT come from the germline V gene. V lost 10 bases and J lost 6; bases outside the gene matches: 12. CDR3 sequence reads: CATTRSGQVNEQFF. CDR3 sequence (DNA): TGTGCCACCACGAGGTCCGGACAGGTCAATGAGCAGTTCTTC.

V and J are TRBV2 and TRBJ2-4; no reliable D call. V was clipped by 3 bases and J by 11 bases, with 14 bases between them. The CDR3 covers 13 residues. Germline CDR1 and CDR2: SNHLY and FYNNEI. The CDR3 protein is CASSDASPNVQYF. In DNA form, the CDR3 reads TGTGCCAGCAGTGATGCTTCACCGAACGTTCAGTACTTC.

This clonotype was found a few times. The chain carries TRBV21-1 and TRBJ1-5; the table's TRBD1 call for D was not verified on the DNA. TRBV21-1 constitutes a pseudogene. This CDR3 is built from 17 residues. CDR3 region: CASSKSRRDRPNQPQHF. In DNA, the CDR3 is TGTGCCAGCAGCAAATCCCGAAGGGACAGACCTAATCAGCCCCAGCATTTT.

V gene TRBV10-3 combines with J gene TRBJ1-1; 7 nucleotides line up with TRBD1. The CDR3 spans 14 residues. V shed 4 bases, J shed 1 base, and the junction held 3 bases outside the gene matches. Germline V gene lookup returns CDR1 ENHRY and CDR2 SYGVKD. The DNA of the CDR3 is TGTGCCATCAGTGGGGACAGACCGAACACTGAAGCTTTCTTT. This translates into CAISGDRPNTEAFF.